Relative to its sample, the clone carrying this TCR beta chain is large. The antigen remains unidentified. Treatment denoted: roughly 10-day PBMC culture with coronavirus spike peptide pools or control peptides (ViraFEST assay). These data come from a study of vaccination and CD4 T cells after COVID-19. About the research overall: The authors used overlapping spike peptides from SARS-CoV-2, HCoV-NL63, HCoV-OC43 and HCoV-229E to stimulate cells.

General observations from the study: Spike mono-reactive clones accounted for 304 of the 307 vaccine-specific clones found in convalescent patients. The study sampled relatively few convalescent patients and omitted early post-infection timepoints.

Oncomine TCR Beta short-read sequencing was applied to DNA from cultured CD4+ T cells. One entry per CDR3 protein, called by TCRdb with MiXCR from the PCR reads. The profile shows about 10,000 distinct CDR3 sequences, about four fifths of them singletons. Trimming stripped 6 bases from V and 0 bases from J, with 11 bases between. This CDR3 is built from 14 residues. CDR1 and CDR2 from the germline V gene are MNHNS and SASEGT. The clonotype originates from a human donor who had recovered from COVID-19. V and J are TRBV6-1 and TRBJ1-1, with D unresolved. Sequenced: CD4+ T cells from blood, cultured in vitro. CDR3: CASRTDGLNTEAFF. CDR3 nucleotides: TGTGCCAGCAGGACCGACGGGTTGAACACTGAAGCTTTCTTT.